One T cell receptor beta chain is described in this entry. CDR1 and CDR2 (germline): SNHLY, FYNNEI. V lost 7 bases, J lost 3 bases, and 17 bases lay in between. The CDR3 covers 15 residues. This record comes from a study of blood T cell repertoires in COVID-19. At the level of the study: Sites in the United States, Italy and Spain provided acute and convalescent COVID-19 samples. T cells, B-cell-depleted T cells, or PBMCs provided the cDNA or gDNA that served as material.

Per the original methods: Using reference gene primer amplification, nucleated cell counts were estimated. Repertoires were generated with immunoSEQ multiplex PCR, while TCRdb's copy carries only in-frame clones and drops some. V, J and clone size were drawn from that table, and D and trimming were deduced from the DNA. The sample consists of around 95,000 clones, about 90% of them appearing once. Sequenced input: peripheral blood. The receptor comes from a man younger than 40 in a cohort sampled during active COVID-19. The genes are TRBV2 and TRBJ2-3, with a possible D match to TRBD1 (5 bases). The CDR3 reads CASNPRARVTDTQYF. The CDR3 DNA reads TGTGCCAGCAACCCTCGGGCCAGGGTAACAGATACGCAGTATTTT.